One and the same sample provided the 4 T cell receptor beta chains below, sequenced in a study of blood T cells in healthy people across ages. A second roughly 6 to 12 cycle PCR used barcoded and J-beta primers. From the 5' RACE reads, TCRdb called clonotypes with MiXCR, one entry per CDR3 protein. The sample contains about 640,000 distinct CDR3 sequences, 58% of which appear only once. The sequenced material came from blood. The receptors come from a man in his sixties in good health.

For this clonotype: A much larger clone lies one base from this, so it may be a read error. The chain carries TRBV27 and TRBJ1-5; 7 bases fit TRBD1. The CDR3 is 15 residues long. Trimming took 11 bases from V and 3 from J; bases not matched to a gene: 13. CDR1 is MNHEY and CDR2 is SMNVEV in the germline V gene (reference sequence). CDR3 amino acids: CAGSRSGQANQPQHF. Here the CDR3 DNA reads TGTGCCGGTTCCCGGTCTGGACAGGCCAATCAGCCCCAGCATTTT.

The sample holds a few counts of this clonotype. This chain joins TRBV4-1 and TRBJ1-2; possible D gene TRBD1, 5 bases. The V gene lost 1 base and the J gene lost 0 bases, with 9 bases spanning the gap. The CDR3 has 15 residues. In germline, CDR1 is MGHRA, CDR2 YSYEKL. CDR3 loop: CASSQAPGPNYGYTF. CDR3 DNA sequence: TGCGCCAGCAGCCAAGCGCCGGGACCTAACTATGGCTACACCTTC.

This chain joins TRBV21-1 and TRBJ1-1. TRBV21-1 is an annotated pseudogene. CDR3 length equals 11 residues. CDR3 residues: CASRRDMVAFF. CDR3 sequence (DNA): TGTGCCAGCAGGCGAGACATGGTAGCTTTCTTT.

This clonotype came up many times. The genes are TRBV5-1 and TRBJ2-7; D may be TRBD2 (6 bases). The CDR3 is made up of 16 amino acids. V dropped 0 bases and J dropped 1 base, with 14 bases sitting between them. Germline values: CDR1 SGHRS, CDR2 YFSETQ. CDR3 residues: CASSLEGGFVSYEQYF. CDR3 in DNA: TGCGCCAGCAGCTTGGAGGGAGGTTTCGTTTCCTACGAGCAGTACTTC. The variable domain in full, with the rest retrieved from reference TRBV5-1 and TRBJ2-7, is KAGVTQTPRYLIKTRGQQVTLSCSPISGHRSVSWYQQTPGQGLQFLFEYFSETQRNKGNFPGRFSGRQFSNSRSEMNVSTLELGDSALYLCASSLEGGFVSYEQYFGPGTRLTVT.